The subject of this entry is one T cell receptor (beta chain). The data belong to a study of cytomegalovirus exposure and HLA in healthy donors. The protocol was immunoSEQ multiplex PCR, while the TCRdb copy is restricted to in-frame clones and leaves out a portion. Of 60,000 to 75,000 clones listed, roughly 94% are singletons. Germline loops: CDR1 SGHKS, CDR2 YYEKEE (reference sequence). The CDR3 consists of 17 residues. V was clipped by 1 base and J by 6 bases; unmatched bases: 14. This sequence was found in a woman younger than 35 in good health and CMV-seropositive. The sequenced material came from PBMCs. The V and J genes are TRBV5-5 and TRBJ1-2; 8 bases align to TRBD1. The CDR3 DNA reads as TGTGCCAGCAGCTTGAGGACAGGGAAGGATGGTAGGAATGGCTACACCTTC. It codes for CASSLRTGKDGRNGYTF.